This T cell receptor beta chain derives from a study of CD8 T cells in ankylosing spondylitis. Turning to this clonotype: Its matching antigen is unknown.

The CDR3 extends over 16 amino acids. Trimming stripped 3 bases from V and 1 base from J, with 10 bases between. Quantitative 5'-RACE was performed with molecular barcodes, and it yielded the TCR beta libraries. TCRdb re-derived calls from the 5' RACE reads in MiXCR, one entry per CDR3 protein. The table lists 500,000 to 550,000 distinct CDR3 sequences, 9.5% to 15% of them singletons, with under 7.5% in the top ten. Study-wide results and limits: Typical of ankylosing spondylitis blood, it appeared, was a TCR beta motif of about eight highly homologous variants. Within peripheral blood, clones linked to disease were CD8+ and relatively rare.

The J gene is TRBJ1-6, the V gene TRBV12-3 or TRBV12-4, with D possibly matching TRBD1 (5 bases). Specimen: blood, either unsorted or a sorted T cell fraction (not recorded which). This TCR was sampled from a male donor with ankylosing spondylitis. The CDR3 is CASSFGGVSYNSPLHF. CDR3 bases: TGTGCCAGCAGTTTTGGGGGAGTGTCCTATAATTCACCCCTCCACTTT.